The sequence of this T cell receptor (beta chain) was determined in a study of T cells in localized non-small cell lung cancer. The study's findings and limits: Tumor samples were not multi-region, leaving intratumor heterogeneity unexcluded. In uninvolved adjacent lung, T cell clonality reached its highest value, exceeding tumor. Longer survival (overall) was linked to higher T cell density in blood. Appearances in adjacent lung were noted for a median 57 of the top 100 tumor clones.

Regarding this clone: Its antigen is unidentified. Compared with germline, one end of the junction differs, possibly owing to a read error.

Looked up from germline, CDR1 is SSHAT and CDR2 is FNYEAQ (reference sequence). This CDR3 contains 16 residues. Repertoires were generated with immunoSEQ multiplex PCR, while TCRdb's copy carries only in-frame clones and drops some. Of about 20,000 clones in the sample, around 89% were seen once. The sequence came from a man aged 35 to 69 with stage I lung adenocarcinoma. V usage is TRBV7-7 and J usage is TRBJ2-1; 10 bases fit TRBD2. Sequencing used peripheral blood, obtained before any cancer treatment. CDR3 amino acids: CASSLVAGGSYNEQFF. The CDR3 DNA is TGTGCTAGCAGCTTAGTAGCGGGGGGTTCTTACAATGAGCAGTTCTTC.